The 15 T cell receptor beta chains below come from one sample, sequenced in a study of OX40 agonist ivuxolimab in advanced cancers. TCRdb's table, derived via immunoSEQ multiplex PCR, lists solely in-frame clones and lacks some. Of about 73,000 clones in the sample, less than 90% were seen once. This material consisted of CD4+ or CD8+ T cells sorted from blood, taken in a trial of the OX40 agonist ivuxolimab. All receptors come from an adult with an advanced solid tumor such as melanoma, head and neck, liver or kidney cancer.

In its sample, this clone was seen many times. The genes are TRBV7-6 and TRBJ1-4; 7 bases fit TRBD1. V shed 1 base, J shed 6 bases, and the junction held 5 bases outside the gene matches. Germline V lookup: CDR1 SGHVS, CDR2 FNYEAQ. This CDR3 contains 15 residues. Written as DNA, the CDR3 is TGTGCCAGCAGCTTAGGGGGACAGCCCGATGAAAAACTGTTTTTT. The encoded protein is CASSLGGQPDEKLFF.

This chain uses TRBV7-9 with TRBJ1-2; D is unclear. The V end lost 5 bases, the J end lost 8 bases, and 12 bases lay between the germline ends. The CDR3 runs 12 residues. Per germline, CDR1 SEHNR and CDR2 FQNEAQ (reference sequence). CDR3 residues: CASSTEGSGYTF. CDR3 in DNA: TGTGCCAGCAGCACCGAAGGGTCCGGCTACACCTTC.

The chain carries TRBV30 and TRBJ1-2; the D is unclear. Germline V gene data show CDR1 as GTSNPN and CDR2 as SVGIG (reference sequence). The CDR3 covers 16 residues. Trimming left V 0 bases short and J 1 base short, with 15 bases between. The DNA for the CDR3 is TGTGCCTGGAGTGTAAGGTCAAGGTACCGTAACTATGGCTACACCTTC. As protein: CAWSVRSRYRNYGYTF. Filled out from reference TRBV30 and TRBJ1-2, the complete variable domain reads SQTIHQWPATLVQPVGSPLSLECTVEGTSNPNLYWYRQAAGRGLQLLFYSVGIGQISSEVPQNLSASRPQDRQFILSSKKLLLSDSGFYLCAWSVRSRYRNYGYTFGSGTRLTVV.

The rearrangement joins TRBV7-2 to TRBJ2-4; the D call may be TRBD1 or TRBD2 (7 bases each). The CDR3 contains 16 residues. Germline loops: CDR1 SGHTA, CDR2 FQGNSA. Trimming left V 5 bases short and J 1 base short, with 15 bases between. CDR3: CASSDYRGGAKNIQYF. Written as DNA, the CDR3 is TGTGCCAGCAGCGATTACAGGGGAGGGGCCAAAAACATTCAGTACTTC.

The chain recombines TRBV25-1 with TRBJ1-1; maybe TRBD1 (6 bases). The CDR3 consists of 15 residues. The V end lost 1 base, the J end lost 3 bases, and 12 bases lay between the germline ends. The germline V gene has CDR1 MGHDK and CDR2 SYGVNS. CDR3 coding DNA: TGTGCCAGCAGTGAATTGGGGGGGCTCGACACTGAAGCTTTCTTT. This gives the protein CASSELGGLDTEAFF.

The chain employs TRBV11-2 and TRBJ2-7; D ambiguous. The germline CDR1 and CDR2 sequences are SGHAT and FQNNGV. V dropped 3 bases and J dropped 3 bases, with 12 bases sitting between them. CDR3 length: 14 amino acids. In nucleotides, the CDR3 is TGTGCCAGCAGCTTTAGCCAGGCGAACTACGAGCAGTACTTC. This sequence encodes CASSFSQANYEQYF. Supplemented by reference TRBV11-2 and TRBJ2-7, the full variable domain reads EAGVAQSPRYKIIEKRQSVAFWCNPISGHATLYWYQQILGQGPKLLIQFQNNGVVDDSQLPKDRFSAERLKGVDSTLKIQPAKLEDSAVYLCASSFSQANYEQYFGPGTRLTVT.

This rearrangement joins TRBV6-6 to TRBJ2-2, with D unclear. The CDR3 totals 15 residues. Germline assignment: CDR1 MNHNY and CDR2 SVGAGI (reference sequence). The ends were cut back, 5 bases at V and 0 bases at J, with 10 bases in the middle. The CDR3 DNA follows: TGTGCCAGCAGTCATAGGCGGTCGAACACCGGGGAGCTGTTTTTT. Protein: CASSHRRSNTGELFF.

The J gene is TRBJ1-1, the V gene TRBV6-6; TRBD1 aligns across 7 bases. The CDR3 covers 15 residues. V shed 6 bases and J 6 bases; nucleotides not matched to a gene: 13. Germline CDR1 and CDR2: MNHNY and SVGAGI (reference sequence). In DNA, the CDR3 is TGTGCCAGCAGCCCACAGGGGCCCGAACGCGCTGAAGCTTTCTTT. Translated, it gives CASSPQGPERAEAFF.

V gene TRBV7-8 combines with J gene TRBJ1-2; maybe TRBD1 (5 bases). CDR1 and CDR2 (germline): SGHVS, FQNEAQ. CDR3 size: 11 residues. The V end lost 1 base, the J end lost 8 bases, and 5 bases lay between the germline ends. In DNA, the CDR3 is TGTGCCAGCAGCTTAGGACAGGGCTACACCTTC. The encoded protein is CASSLGQGYTF.

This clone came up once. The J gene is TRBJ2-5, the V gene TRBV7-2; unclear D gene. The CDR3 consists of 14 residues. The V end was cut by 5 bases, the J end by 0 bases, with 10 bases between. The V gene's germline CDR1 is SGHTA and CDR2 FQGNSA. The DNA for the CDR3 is TGTGCCAGCAGCACACAGACCTACCAAGAGACCCAGTACTTC. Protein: CASSTQTYQETQYF.

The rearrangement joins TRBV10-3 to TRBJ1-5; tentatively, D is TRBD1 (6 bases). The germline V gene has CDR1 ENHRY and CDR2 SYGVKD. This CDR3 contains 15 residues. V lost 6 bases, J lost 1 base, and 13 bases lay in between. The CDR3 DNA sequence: TGTGCCATCAGGGGTGGGGACATGAGCAATCAGCCCCAGCATTTT. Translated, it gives CAIRGGDMSNQPQHF.

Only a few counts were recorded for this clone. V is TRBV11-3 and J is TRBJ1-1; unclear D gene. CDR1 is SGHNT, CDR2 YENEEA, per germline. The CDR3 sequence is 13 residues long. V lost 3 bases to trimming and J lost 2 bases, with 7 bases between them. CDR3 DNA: TGTGCCAGCAGCTTCGGGATTAACACTGAAGCTTTCTTT. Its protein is CASSFGINTEAFF.

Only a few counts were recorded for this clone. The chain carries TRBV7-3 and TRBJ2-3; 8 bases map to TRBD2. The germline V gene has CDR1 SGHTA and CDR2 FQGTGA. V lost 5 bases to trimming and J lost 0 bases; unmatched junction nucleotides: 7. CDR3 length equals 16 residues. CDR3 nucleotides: TGTGCCAGCAGCGAGACGGTAGCGGGGAGCACAGATACGCAGTATTTT. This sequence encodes CASSETVAGSTDTQYF.

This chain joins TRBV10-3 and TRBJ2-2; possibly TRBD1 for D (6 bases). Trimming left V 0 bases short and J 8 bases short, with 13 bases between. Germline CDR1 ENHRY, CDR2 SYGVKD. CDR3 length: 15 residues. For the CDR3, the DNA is TGTGCCATCAGTGAGTCAGCACAGGGTGGAGGGGAGCTGTTTTTT. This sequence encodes CAISESAQGGGELFF.

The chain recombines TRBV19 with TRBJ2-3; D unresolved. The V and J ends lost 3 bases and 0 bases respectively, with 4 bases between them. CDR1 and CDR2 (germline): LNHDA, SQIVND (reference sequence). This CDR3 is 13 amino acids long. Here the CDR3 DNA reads TGTGCCAGTAGTATGGGCAGCACAGATACGCAGTATTTT. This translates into CASSMGSTDTQYF. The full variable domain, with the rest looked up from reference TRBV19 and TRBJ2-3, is DGGITQSPKYLFRKEGQNVTLSCEQNLNHDAMYWYRQDPGQGLRLIYYSQIVNDFQKGDIAEGYSVSREKKESFPLTVTSAQKNPTAFYLCASSMGSTDTQYFGPGTRLTVL.